This T cell receptor beta chain was recovered during a study of shared clonotypes between healthy human individuals. V was cut by 5 bases and J by 2 bases, with 5 bases left in between. The length of the CDR3 is 12 residues. CDR1 SEHNR and CDR2 FQNEAQ come from the germline V gene (reference sequence). Terminally differentiated effector memory CD45RA+ cells were excluded by CCR7 positive selection of CD45RO-negative cells. Repertoires were generated with immunoSEQ multiplex PCR, while TCRdb's copy carries only in-frame clones and drops some. The sample has hundreds of thousands of clones, around 92% seen once.

The J gene is TRBJ2-3, the V gene TRBV7-9; the D is unclear. Sample: naive CD8+ T cells sorted from blood. This clonotype was obtained from a man between 25 and 39 years old in good health. The DNA for the CDR3 is TGTGCCAGCAGCCAGACCACAGATACGCAGTATTTT. Its protein product is CASSQTTDTQYF.